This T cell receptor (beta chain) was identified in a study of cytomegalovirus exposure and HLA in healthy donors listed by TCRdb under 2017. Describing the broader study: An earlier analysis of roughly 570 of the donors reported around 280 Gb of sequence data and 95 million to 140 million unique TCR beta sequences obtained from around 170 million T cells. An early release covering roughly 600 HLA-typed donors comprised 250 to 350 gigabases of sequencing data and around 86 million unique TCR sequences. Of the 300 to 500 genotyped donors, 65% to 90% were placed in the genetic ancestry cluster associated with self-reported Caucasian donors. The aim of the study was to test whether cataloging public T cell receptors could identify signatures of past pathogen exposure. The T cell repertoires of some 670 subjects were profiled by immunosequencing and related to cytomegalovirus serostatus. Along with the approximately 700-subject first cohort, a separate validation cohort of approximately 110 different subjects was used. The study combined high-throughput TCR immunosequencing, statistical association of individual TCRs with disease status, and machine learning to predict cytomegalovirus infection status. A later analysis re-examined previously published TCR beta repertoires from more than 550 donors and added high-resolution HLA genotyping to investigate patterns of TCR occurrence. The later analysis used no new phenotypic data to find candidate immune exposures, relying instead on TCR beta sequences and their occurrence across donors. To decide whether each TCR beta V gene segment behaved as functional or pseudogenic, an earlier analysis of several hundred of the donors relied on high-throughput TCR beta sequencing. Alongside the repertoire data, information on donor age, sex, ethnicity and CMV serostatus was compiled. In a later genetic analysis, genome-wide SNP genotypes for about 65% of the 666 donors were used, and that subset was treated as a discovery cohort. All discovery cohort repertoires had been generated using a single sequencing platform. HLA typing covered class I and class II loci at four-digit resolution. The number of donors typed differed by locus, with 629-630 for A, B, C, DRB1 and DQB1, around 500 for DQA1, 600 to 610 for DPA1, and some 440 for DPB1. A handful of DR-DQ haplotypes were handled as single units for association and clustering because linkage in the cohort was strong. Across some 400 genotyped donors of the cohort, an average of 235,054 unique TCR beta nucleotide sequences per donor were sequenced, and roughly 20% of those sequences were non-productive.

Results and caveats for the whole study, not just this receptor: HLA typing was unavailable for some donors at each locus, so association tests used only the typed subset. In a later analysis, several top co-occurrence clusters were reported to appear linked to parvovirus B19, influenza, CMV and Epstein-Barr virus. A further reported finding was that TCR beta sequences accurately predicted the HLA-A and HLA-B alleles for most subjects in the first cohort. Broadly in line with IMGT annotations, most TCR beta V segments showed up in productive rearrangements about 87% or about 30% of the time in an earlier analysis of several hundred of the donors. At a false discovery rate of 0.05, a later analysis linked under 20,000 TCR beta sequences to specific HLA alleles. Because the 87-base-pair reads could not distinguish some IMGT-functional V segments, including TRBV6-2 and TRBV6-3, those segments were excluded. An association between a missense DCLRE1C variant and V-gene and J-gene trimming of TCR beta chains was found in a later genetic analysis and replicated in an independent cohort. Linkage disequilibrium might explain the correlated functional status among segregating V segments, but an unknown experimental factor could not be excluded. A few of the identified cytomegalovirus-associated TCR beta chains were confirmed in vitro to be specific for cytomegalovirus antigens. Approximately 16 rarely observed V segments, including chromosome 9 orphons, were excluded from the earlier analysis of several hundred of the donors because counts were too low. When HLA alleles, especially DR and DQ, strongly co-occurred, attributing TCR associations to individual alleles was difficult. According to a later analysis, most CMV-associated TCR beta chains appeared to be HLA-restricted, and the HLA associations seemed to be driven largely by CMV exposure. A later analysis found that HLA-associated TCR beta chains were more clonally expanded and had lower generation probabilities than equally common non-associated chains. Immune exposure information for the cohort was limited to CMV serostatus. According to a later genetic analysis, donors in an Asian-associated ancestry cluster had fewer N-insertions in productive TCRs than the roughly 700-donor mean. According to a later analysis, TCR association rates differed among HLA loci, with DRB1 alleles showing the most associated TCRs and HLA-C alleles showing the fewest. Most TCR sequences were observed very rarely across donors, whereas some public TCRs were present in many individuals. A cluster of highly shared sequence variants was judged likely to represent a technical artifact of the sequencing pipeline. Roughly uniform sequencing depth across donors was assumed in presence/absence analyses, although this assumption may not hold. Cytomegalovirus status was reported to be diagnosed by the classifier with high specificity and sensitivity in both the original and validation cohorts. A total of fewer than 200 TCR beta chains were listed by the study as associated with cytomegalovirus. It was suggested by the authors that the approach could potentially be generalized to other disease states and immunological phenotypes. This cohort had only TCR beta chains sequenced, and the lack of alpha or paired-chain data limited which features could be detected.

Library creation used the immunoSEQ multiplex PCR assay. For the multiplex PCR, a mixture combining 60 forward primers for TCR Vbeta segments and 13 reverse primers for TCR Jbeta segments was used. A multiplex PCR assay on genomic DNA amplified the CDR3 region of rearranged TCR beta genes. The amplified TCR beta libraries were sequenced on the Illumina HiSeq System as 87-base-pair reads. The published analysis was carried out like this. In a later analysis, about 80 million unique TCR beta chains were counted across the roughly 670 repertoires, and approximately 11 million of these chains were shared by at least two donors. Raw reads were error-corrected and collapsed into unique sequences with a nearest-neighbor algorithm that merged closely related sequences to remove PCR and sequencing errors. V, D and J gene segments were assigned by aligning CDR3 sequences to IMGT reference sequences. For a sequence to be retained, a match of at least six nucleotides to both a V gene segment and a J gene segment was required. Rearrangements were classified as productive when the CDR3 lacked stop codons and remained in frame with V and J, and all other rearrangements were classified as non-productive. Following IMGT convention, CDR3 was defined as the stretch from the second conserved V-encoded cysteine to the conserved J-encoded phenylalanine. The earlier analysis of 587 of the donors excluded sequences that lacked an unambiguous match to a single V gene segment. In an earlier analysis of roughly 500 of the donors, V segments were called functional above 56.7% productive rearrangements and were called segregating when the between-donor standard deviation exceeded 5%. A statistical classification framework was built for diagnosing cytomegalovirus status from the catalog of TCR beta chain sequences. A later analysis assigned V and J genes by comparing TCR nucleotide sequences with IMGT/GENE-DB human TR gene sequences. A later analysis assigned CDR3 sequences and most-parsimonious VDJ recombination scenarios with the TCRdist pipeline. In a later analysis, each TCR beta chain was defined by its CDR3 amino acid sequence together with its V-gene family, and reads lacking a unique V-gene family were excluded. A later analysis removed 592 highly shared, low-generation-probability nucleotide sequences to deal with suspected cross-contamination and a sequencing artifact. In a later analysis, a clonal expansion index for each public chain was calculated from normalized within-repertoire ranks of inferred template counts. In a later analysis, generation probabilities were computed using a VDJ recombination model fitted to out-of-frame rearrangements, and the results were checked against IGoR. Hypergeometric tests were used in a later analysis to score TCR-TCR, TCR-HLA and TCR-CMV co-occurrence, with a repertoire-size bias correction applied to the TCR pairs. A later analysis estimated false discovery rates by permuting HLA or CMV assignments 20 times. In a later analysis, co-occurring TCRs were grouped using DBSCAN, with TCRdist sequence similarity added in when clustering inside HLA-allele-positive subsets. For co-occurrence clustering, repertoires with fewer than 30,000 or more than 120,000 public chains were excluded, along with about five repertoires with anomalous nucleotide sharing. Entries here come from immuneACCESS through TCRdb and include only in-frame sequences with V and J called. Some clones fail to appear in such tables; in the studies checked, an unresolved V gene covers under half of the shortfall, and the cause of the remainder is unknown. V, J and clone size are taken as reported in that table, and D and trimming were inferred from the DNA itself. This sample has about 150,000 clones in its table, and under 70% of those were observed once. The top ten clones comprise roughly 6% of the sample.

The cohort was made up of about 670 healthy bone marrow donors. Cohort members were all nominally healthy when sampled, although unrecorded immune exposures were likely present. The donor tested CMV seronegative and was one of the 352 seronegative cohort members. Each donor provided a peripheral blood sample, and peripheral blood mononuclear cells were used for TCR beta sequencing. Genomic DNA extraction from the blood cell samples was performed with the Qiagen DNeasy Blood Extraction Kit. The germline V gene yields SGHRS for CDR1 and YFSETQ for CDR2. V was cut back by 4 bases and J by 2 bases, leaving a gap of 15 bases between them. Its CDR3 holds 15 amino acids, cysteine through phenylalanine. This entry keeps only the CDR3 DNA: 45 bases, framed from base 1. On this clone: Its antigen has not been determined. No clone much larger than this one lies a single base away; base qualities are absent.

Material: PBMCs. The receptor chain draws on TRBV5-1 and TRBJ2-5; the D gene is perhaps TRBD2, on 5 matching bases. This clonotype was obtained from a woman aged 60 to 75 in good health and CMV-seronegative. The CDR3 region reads CASSTRGAGQETQYF. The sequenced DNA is TGCGCCAGCAGCACCCGGGGTGCCGGACAAGAGACCCAGTACTTC.